A selection of T cell receptor beta chains follows, all from one sample in a study of post-analysis software for immune sequencing data. Each CDR3 protein gets one entry after TCRdb re-called the PCR reads with MiXCR. The table records about 400,000 distinct CDR3 sequences, roughly 36% of them present only once. Sequences were obtained from blood. Receptor source: a girl between 10 and 17 years old with multiple sclerosis. Both conserved end residues are part of each CDR3. D genes are given only for firm matches. Rows give clone size only sometimes, using once, few, many, or a class for an expanded clone.

TRBJ1-2 | - | TRBV20-1 | - | TGCAGTGCTAGAAACTATGGCTACACCTTC | CSARNYGYTF
TRBJ1-4 | few | TRBV29-1 | TRBD1 | TGCAGCGTAGAAGGGACAGGAGATGAAAAACTGTTTTTT | CSVEGTGDEKLFF
TRBJ2-3 | few | TRBV4-1 | - | TGCGCCAGCAGCGCCCACAGGGAGGATACGCAGTATTTT | CASSAHREDTQYF
TRBJ1-2 | - | TRBV14 | - | TGTGCCAGCAGCCAAGATCTCAGTGGCTACACCTTC | CASSQDLSGYTF
TRBJ1-2 | - | TRBV9 | TRBD1 | TGTGCCAGCAGCCCCCGTACAGGGGCTCTTTATGGCTACACCTTC | CASSPRTGALYGYTF
TRBJ1-2 | - | TRBV11-2 | TRBD1 | TGTGCCACCTCAGGACAGGGCGGCTATGGCTACACCTTC | CATSGQGGYGYTF
TRBJ1-1 | few | TRBV11-2 | - | TGTGCCAGCAGCCAGGGACCGGGAACTGAAGCTTTCTTT | CASSQGPGTEAFF
TRBJ1-2 | few | TRBV7-2 | - | TGTGCCAGCAGCGCATCTCTTGGGATGGGCTATGGCTACACCTTC | CASSASLGMGYGYTF
TRBJ2-5 | - | TRBV3-1 | - | TGTGCCAGCAGCCCCTCCTACGAAGGGCAAGAGACCCAGTACTTC | CASSPSYEGQETQYF
TRBJ2-1 | - | TRBV27 | - | TGTGCCAGCAGTTCTCGTGGTAGTGAGCAGTTCTTC | CASSSRGSEQFF
TRBJ2-1 | few | TRBV20-1 | - | TGCAGTGCTGCCGCGCGGGACTTCAAGCGGTTCTTC | CSAAARDFKRFF
TRBJ2-7 | many | TRBV7-2 | - | TGTGCCAGCAGCGGCGGAGGCTACGAGCAGTACTTC | CASSGGGYEQYF
TRBJ1-2 | - | TRBV12-3/TRBV12-4 | - | TGTGCCAGCGTCTTGGGGATCGCGGACTCGTTGATTGGCTACACCTTC | CASVLGIADSLIGYTF
TRBJ2-6 | few | TRBV7-3 | TRBD1 | TGTGCCAGCAGCCTGGGACAGGGGAACGTCCTGACTTTC | CASSLGQGNVLTF
TRBJ2-2 | - | TRBV20-1 | TRBD1 | TGCAGTGCTCCCCGACAGGGGGCCGGGGAGCTGTTTTTT | CSAPRQGAGELFF
TRBJ2-3 | - | TRBV5-1 | - | TGCGCCAGCAGCGAGTGGGGCAGGGTTGGGACAGATACGCAGTATTTT | CASSEWGRVGTDTQYF
TRBJ2-5 | few | TRBV6-1 | - | TGTGCCAGCAGTGAAGCCCAGTGGGCCGGAGGGGGGGAGACCCAGTACTTC | CASSEAQWAGGGETQYF
TRBJ2-6 | - | TRBV27 | - | TGTGCCAGCAGTTTAATCCGAGGGGGGGCCTCTGGGGCCAACGTCCTGACTTTC | CASSLIRGGASGANVLTF
TRBJ2-7 | - | TRBV12-3/TRBV12-4 | - | TGTGCCAGCAGTTTAGGCCAGGGGCTCAACGAGCAGTACTTC | CASSLGQGLNEQYF
TRBJ2-7 | many | TRBV15 | TRBD1 | TGTGCCACCAGCGTAGACAGGGGGAGAAACGAGCAGTACTTC | CATSVDRGRNEQYF
TRBJ2-3 | - | TRBV15 | TRBD2 | TGTGCCACCAGCAGAGATCGGCAACAGCGGGGGAGCACAGATACGCAGTATTTT | CATSRDRQQRGSTDTQYF
TRBJ1-2 | - | TRBV15 | TRBD1 | TGTGCCACCAGCAGAGACAGGGGGAACTATGGCCACACCTTC | CATSRDRGNYGHTF
TRBJ2-7 | - | TRBV27 | - | TGTGCCAGCAGTTTATCAGCCAGCCCTACCTACGAGCAGTACTTC | CASSLSASPTYEQYF
TRBJ2-6 | few | TRBV5-1 | - | TGCGCCAGCAGCTTCGGACAGGGGGCCAACGTCCTGACTTTC | CASSFGQGANVLTF
TRBJ2-1 | - | TRBV29-1 | - | TGCAGCGCCTGGAGTCCGGGGGCGAATGAGCAGTTCTTC | CSAWSPGANEQFF